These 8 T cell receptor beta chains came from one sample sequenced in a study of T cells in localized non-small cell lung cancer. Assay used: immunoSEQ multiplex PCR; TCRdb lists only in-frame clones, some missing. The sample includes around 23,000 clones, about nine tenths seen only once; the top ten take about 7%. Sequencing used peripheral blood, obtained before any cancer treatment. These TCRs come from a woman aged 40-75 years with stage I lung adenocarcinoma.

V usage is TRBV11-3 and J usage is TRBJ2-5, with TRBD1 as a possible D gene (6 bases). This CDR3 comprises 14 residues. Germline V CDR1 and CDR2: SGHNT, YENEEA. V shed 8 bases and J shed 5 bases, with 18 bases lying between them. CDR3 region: CASAPGGGKETQYF. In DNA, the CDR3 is TGTGCCAGCGCCCCTGGGGGCGGTAAGGAGACCCAGTACTTC. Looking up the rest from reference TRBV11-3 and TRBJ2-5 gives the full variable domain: EAGVVQSPRYKIIEKKQPVAFWCNPISGHNTLYWYLQNLGQGPELLIRYENEEAVDDSQLPKDRFSAERLKGVDSTLKIQPAELGDSAVYLCASAPGGGKETQYFGPGTRLLVL.

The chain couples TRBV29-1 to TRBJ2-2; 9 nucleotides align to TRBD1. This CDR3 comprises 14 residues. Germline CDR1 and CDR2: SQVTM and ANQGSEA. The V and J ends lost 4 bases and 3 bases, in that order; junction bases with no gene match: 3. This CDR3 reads CSVARTGDTGELFF. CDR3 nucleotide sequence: TGCAGCGTTGCTAGGACAGGGGACACCGGGGAGCTGTTTTTT.

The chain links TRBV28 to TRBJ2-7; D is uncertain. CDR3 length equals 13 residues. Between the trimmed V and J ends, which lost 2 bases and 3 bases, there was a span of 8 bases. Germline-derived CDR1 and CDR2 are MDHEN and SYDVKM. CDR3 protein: CASSLRVSYEQYF. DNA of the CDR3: TGTGCCAGCAGTTTACGGGTTAGCTACGAGCAGTACTTC.

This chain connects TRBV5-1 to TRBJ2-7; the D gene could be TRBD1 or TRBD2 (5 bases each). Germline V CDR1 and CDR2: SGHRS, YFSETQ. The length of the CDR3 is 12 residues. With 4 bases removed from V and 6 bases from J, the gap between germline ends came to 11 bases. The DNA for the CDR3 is TGCGCCAGCAGCCGGGACCACCGCGAGCAGTACTTC. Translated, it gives CASSRDHREQYF.

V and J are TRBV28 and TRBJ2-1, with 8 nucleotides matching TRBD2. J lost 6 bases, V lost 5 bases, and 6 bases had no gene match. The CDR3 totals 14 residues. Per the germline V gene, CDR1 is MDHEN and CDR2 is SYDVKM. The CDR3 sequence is CASSRTSLANEQFF. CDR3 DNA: TGTGCCAGCAGTAGGACTAGCCTCGCCAATGAGCAGTTCTTC.

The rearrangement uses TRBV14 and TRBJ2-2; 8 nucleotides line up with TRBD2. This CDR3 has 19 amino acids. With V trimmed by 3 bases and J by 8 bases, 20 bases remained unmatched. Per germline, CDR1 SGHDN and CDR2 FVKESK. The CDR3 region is CASSHVLPGLGHLTGELFF. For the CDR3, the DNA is TGTGCCAGCAGCCATGTCCTACCGGGACTAGGGCATCTCACGGGGGAGCTGTTTTTT.

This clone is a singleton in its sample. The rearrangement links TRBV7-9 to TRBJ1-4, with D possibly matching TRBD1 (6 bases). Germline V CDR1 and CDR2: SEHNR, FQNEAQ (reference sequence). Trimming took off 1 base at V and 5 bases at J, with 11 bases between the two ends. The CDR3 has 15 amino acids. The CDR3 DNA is TGTGCCAGCAGCTTAGAAACAGGGATCAATGAAAAACTGTTTTTT. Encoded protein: CASSLETGINEKLFF. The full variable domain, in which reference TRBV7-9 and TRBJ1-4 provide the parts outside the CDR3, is DTGVSQNPRHKITKRGQNVTFRCDPISEHNRLYWYRQTLGQGPEFLTYFQNEAQLEKSRLLSDRFSAERPKGSFSTLEIQRTEQGDSAMYLCASSLETGINEKLFFGSGTQLSVL.

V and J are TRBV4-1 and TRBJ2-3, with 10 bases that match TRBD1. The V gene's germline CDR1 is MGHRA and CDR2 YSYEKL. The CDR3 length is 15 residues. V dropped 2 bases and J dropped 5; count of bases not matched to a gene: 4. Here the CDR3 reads CASSQRDRGKDTQYF. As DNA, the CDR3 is TGCGCCAGCAGCCAACGGGACAGGGGCAAAGATACGCAGTATTTT.